This T cell receptor (beta chain) was documented in a study of OX40 agonist ivuxolimab in advanced cancers. Study as a whole: An agonistic human IgG2 monoclonal antibody against OX40 (CD134) was given. Cohort: around 86% men, mean age roughly 60, aged roughly 20 to 79. Three patients, one with hepatocellular carcinoma and two with cutaneous melanoma, responded partially.

The table came from immunoSEQ multiplex PCR; TCRdb's copy has only in-frame clones and leaves some out. The data contain about 60,000 clones, nearly 95% of them singletons. It was autoimmune disease history or systemic immunosuppression that excluded patients. The CDR3 covers 13 residues. J lost 9 bases, V lost 4 bases, and 5 bases had no gene match. Per germline, CDR1 SGHDT and CDR2 YYEEEE. The TCR sequence derives from an adult with an advanced solid tumor such as melanoma, head and neck, liver or kidney cancer. The material was CD4+ or CD8+ T cells sorted from blood, obtained in a trial of the OX40 agonist ivuxolimab. This sequence joins TRBV5-6 and TRBJ2-5; 11 bases fit TRBD2. The CDR3 DNA is TGTGCCAGCAGCGGAGGGACTAGCGGTTCCCAGTACTTC. Protein product: CASSGGTSGSQYF.